The 6 T cell receptor beta chains in this list originate from one sample, sequenced in a study of T cell responses to AZD1222 COVID-19 vaccine. Libraries were prepared by immunoSEQ multiplex PCR; TCRdb keeps only in-frame clonotypes and omits some of them. The table has 100,000 or so clones, roughly 91% seen once; the top ten hold about a sixth. The sequenced sample was peripheral blood, obtained on day 0 of AZD1222 vaccination. These receptors all stem from an adult in good health.

The V gene is TRBV28, the J gene TRBJ1-2, with a possible D match to TRBD1 (5 bases). Germline V gives CDR1 MDHEN, CDR2 SYDVKM. This CDR3 has 13 residues. The V end lost 7 bases, the J end lost 8 bases, and 17 bases lay between the germline ends. The CDR3 bases are TGTGCCAGCACCGTCGGAGGGGCGCGGGGCTACACCTTC. It is translated as CASTVGGARGYTF.

In its sample, this clone was seen a few times. The gene calls are TRBV7-9 and TRBJ1-6, with unresolved D. CDR3 length equals 15 residues. Trimming pared 10 bases from V and 0 bases from J, leaving 13 bases between. Germline V CDR1 and CDR2: SEHNR, FQNEAQ (reference sequence). CDR3 in DNA: TGTGCCATCCCCGGGAGCAACTCCTATAATTCACCCCTCCACTTT. Translated, it gives CAIPGSNSYNSPLHF.

This clone was detected only once. Here the CDR3 DNA reads TGTGCCAGCAGCCCGATCGGTCGGGGGCTTAGGGACACCGGGGAGCTGTTTTTT. It encodes CASSPIGRGLRDTGELFF. The chain recombines TRBV5-4 with TRBJ2-2, with D perhaps assigned TRBD1 or TRBD2 (6 bases each). CDR1 is SGHNT and CDR2 is YYREEE in the germline V gene (reference sequence). The CDR3 extends over 18 amino acids. Between the trimmed V and J ends, which lost 4 bases and 3 bases, there was a span of 22 bases.

This clone was seen a single time. This chain uses TRBV6-6 with TRBJ1-6; possibly TRBD1 for D (6 bases). The CDR3 consists of 14 residues. The V end lost 6 bases, the J end lost 6 bases, and 12 bases lay between the germline ends. CDR1 and CDR2 from the germline V gene are MNHNY and SVGAGI (reference sequence). The CDR3 loop reads CASSPGTSNSPLHF. CDR3 sequence (DNA): TGTGCCAGCAGCCCCGGGACAAGTAATTCACCCCTCCACTTT.

The V gene is TRBV11-3, the J gene TRBJ1-1; D gene ambiguous. Germline V gives CDR1 SGHNT, CDR2 YENEEA. This CDR3 is 13 amino acids long. V dropped 1 base and J dropped 6 bases, with 9 bases sitting between them. The CDR3 DNA sequence: TGTGCCAGCAGCTTAGTTGGGATCGCTGAAGCTTTCTTT. Protein product: CASSLVGIAEAFF.

The gene calls are TRBV9 and TRBJ2-3; D may correspond to TRBD1 or TRBD2 (5 bases each). V shed 3 bases and J shed 1 base, with 12 bases lying between them. Germline CDR1 and CDR2: SGDLS and YYNGEE. The CDR3 covers 15 residues. CDR3 DNA sequence: TGTGCCAGCAGCGCCTGGGGGAGTGGCACAGATACGCAGTATTTT. Its protein is CASSAWGSGTDTQYF. Filled out from reference TRBV9 and TRBJ2-3, the complete variable domain reads DSGVTQTPKHLITATGQRVTLRCSPRSGDLSVYWYQQSLDQGLQFLIQYYNGEERAKGNILERFSAQQFPDLHSELNLSSLELGDSALYFCASSAWGSGTDTQYFGPGTRLTVL.